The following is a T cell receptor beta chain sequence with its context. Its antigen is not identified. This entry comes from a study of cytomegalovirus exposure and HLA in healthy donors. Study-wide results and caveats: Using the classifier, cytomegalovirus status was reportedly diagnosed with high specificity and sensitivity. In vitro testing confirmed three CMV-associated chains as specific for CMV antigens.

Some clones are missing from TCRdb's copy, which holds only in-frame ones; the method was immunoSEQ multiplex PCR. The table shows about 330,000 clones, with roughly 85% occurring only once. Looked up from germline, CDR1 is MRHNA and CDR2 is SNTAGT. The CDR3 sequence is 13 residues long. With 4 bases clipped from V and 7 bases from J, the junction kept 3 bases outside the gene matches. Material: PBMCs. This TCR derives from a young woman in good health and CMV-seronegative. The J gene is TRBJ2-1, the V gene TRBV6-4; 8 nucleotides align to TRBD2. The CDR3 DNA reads TGTGCCAGCAGTGTGGTAGCGGGAAATGAGCAGTTCTTC. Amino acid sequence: CASSVVAGNEQFF.